The present T cell receptor (beta chain) was sequenced within a study of T cell repertoires in cytomegalovirus infection. TCRdb re-derived calls from the reads in MiXCR, one entry per CDR3 protein. The sample includes about 740,000 distinct CDR3 sequences, about a third of them seen just once. This sequence originates from a human donor in good health (CMV status not recorded). Some clones in this sample may be carry-over from other donors' samples. Sequences were obtained from PBMCs.

CDR3 in DNA: TGTGCCAGTAGTATAGGGGCCACTGAAGCTTTCTTT. This gives the protein CASSIGATEAFF. The chain couples TRBV19 to TRBJ1-1; D unresolved. The germline V and J ends were trimmed by 1 base and 4 bases, with 4 bases remaining between them. Germline V gene data show CDR1 as LNHDA and CDR2 as SQIVND (reference sequence). This CDR3 has 12 residues.